A selection of T cell receptor beta chains follows, all from one sample in a study of post-analysis software for immune sequencing data. Each CDR3 protein is one row after TCRdb ran MiXCR on the PCR reads. Of under 900,000 distinct CDR3 sequences listed, roughly 58% are singletons. The specimen was blood. These receptors were collected from a girl aged 5 to 17 with multiple sclerosis. The conserved cysteine and the conserved F or W are not part of the CDR3 here.

TRBV7-2	TRBJ2-1	ASSLARGRSYEQF
TRBV12-5	TRBJ1-2	ASERGESYGYT
TRBV12-3/TRBV12-4	.	ASSLARRQRYEQY
TRBV29-1	TRBJ2-5	SVDVRRMQETQY
TRBV13	TRBJ2-7	ASSFRSDSYEQY
TRBV27	TRBJ1-1	ASTRSGLGAEAF
TRBV12-3/TRBV12-4	TRBJ1-2	ASSLLENYGYT
TRBV7-9	TRBJ2-3	ASMKRAGELDTQY
TRBV6-5	TRBJ1-2	ASSAQGAGNYGYT
TRBV29-1	TRBJ2-1	SVAGPLSGRDSYNEQF
TRBV5-4	TRBJ2-7	ASSLVAGLARDKGYEQY
TRBV5-1	TRBJ2-7	ASSLFGQGSYEQY
TRBV7-6	TRBJ1-4	ASSNALGRGGSNEKLF
TRBV29-1	TRBJ1-2	SVARRQGGYT
TRBV12-3/TRBV12-4	TRBJ2-3	ASSIGLAVDTQY
TRBV20-1	TRBJ2-1	SARDRARSYNEQF
TRBV7-9	TRBJ2-4	ASSLTRQASSKNIQY
TRBV20-1	TRBJ2-3	SALLAGGINTQY
TRBV9	TRBJ2-2	ASSVAGNTGELF
TRBV12-3/TRBV12-4	TRBJ2-1	ASSSARASYNEQF
TRBV5-1	TRBJ2-3	ASSLTGSTDTQY
TRBV5-1	TRBJ2-1	ASSWGLAGVHEQF
TRBV7-2	TRBJ2-7	ASSLWIAGGSYEQY
TRBV20-1	TRBJ2-5	SARTRGPHRMGKETQY
TRBV5-1	TRBJ2-3	ASSPDSPTDTQY
TRBV7-6	TRBJ2-3	ASSGPGLAVQTDTQY
TRBV29-1	TRBJ2-7	SVASLADTTEQY
TRBV5-1	TRBJ1-1	ASSGGGGGEAF
TRBV6-1	TRBJ2-6	ASTVRQGTSGANVLT
TRBV29-1	TRBJ1-5	SVPRGPGQTQH
TRBV6-2/TRBV6-3	TRBJ2-7	ASARGYYEQY
TRBV28	TRBJ2-7	ASTRWGTLYEQY
TRBV7-9	TRBJ2-7	ASSFESYEQY
TRBV7-9	TRBJ2-4	ASSFGNIQY
TRBV20-1	TRBJ2-7	SAAKGQGTYEQY
TRBV7-3	TRBJ2-5	ASSLSGRPRTTQY
TRBV5-1	TRBJ2-6	ASSPEPDNVLT
TRBV5-1	TRBJ2-4	ASSPGQEPKQY
TRBV6-2/TRBV6-3	TRBJ2-7	ASSYRWVNEQY
TRBV25-1	TRBJ2-1	ASSEFQGAPREQF
TRBV20-1	TRBJ1-5	SASQGQYSNQPQH
TRBV12-3/TRBV12-4	TRBJ2-7	ASSDRGNHYEQY
TRBV9	TRBJ2-3	ASSASSGGTADTQY
TRBV7-8	TRBJ2-7	ASSLREGSYEQY